This T cell receptor beta chain was obtained from a study of T cell responses to AZD1222 COVID-19 vaccine. Study conclusions and caveats: In a largely white British group with more females than males, clonal diversity was possibly underestimated. An increase in Spike-specific TCR breadth and depth was observed after two AZD1222 doses.

This clone was counted between two and nine times. Its antigen is unidentified. The CDR3 runs to 14 residues. Germline V lookup: CDR1 MNHEY, CDR2 SMNVEV (reference sequence). Trimming stripped 8 bases from V and 2 bases from J, with 15 bases between. Sequencing was performed with immunoSEQ multiplex PCR; in TCRdb, only in-frame clones are kept and a portion is missing. The data hold 150,000 to 200,000 clones, with roughly 90% observed a single time. The J gene is TRBJ1-2, the V gene TRBV27, with a weak D call TRBD1 (5 bases). Sequences were derived from peripheral blood, sampled 28 days after the second AZD1222 dose. This clonotype was sampled from an adult who received the AZD1222 COVID-19 vaccine. The CDR3 sequence is CASSGWGANYGYTF. DNA for the CDR3: TGTGCCAGCTCCGGATGGGGCGCAAACTATGGCTACACCTTC.